These T cell receptor beta chains were read from a single sample in a study of vaccination and CD4 T cells after COVID-19. The antigens these receptors bind are not known. Using its own MiXCR run on the PCR reads, TCRdb lists one record per CDR3 protein. The table shows about 20,000 distinct CDR3 sequences, with about 68% occurring only once. Sequencing was carried out using CD4+ T cells from blood, cultured in vitro. These receptors all come from a human donor who had recovered from COVID-19. Each CDR3 is given with its conserved first and last residue. Fields, in order: clone size, V gene, D gene, J gene, CDR3 protein, CDR3 DNA. D genes are given only for firm matches. For some rows the clone size is stated as once, few or many, or as a class when expanded; others skip it.

once,TRBV19,TRBD2,TRBJ2-2,CATRTSGGTGELFF,TGTGCCACTCGGACTAGCGGCGGCACCGGGGAGCTGTTTTTT
once,TRBV20-1,TRBD2,TRBJ2-1,CSARLAGGYNEQFF,TGCAGTGCCCGTCTAGCGGGAGGATACAATGAGCAGTTCTTC
.,TRBV7-2,.,TRBJ2-4,CASSLTPIKNIQYF,TGTGCCAGCAGCTTAACACCCATCAAAAACATTCAGTACTTC
once,TRBV6-2/TRBV6-3,.,TRBJ2-1,CASSGDATILGEQFF,TGTGCCAGCAGTGGAGACGCGACGATCCTTGGTGAGCAGTTCTTC
.,TRBV21-1,.,TRBJ2-1,CASSKGHGVHYNEQFF,TGTGCCAGCAGCAAAGGTCATGGCGTACACTACAATGAGCAGTTCTTC
.,TRBV10-3,.,TRBJ2-1,CAITGPAYNEQFF,TGTGCCATCACGGGACCCGCCTACAATGAGCAGTTCTTC
.,TRBV7-8,.,TRBJ1-2,CASSLASRGNYGYTF,TGTGCCAGCAGCTTAGCGAGTAGGGGTAACTATGGCTACACCTTC
.,TRBV29-1,.,TRBJ2-7,CSVRLTGNGEQYF,TGCAGCGTCCGACTTACAGGGAATGGCGAGCAGTACTTC
once,TRBV2,.,TRBJ1-6,CASSPGHHNSPLHF,TGTGCCAGCAGTCCGGGACACCATAATTCACCCCTCCACTTT
.,TRBV6-1,.,TRBJ2-1,CASRTERGGRFGNEQFF,TGTGCCAGCAGAACCGAGCGAGGGGGGAGGTTCGGGAATGAGCAGTTCTTC
.,TRBV6-2/TRBV6-3,.,TRBJ1-1,CASSWRGVGTEAFF,TGTGCCAGCAGTTGGAGAGGGGTGGGGACTGAAGCTTTCTTT
.,TRBV30,.,TRBJ2-5,CAWSRGTETQYF,TGTGCCTGGAGCAGGGGAACAGAGACCCAGTACTTC
few,TRBV7-9,.,TRBJ2-2,CASSLDEGANTGELFF,TGTGCCAGCAGCTTAGATGAGGGGGCGAACACCGGGGAGCTGTTTTTT